What follows is one TCR beta chain and its context. Antigen: not known. This record belongs to a study of shared clonotypes between healthy human individuals. The germline gives CDR1 LNHNV, CDR2 YYDKDF (reference sequence). Trimming at V came to 0 bases and at J to 7 bases, leaving 7 bases not matched to a gene. There are 16 residues in the CDR3. Study results and caveats: Non-shared clonotypes displayed generation probabilities falling below those of clonotypes present in all four donors. Larger estimated richness was generally seen in naive subsets than in memory subsets.

The method was immunoSEQ multiplex PCR; TCRdb's version includes in-frame clones alone and lacks a portion of them. Counted here are over a million clones, about 80% occurring once; the ten biggest clones make up roughly 0.56%. The chain has TRBV15 and TRBJ2-1; 9 bases are a match to TRBD2. The sample taken for sequencing was memory CD4+ T cells from PBMCs. Described subset: CD45RA-negative fraction. This TCR was recovered from a man between 18 and 35 years old in good health. Some clones in this sample may be carry-over from other donors' samples. The CDR3 sequence is CATSRDSWSGRNEQFF. CDR3 sequence (DNA): TGTGCCACCAGCAGAGATTCGTGGAGCGGGAGGAATGAGCAGTTCTTC.